This T cell receptor (beta chain) was captured by sequencing in a study of T cells in pancreatic ductal adenocarcinoma. The germline gives CDR1 SGHRS, CDR2 YFSETQ. Trimming removed 4 bases from V and 2 bases from J; junction bases left unmatched: 5. This CDR3 has 16 residues. Method: immunoSEQ multiplex PCR; TCRdb's copy keeps in-frame clones and lacks some. The sample has roughly 10,000 clones, 67% seen once. No neoadjuvant therapy was given to the selected pancreatic ductal adenocarcinoma patients before their surgery. Findings of the study overall: Unique clonotypes were approximately 8-fold more numerous in blood than in tumor. Blood clonality (around 0.066) did not differ significantly from tumor (approximately 0.1).

This clone was recorded once. Its target is not known. The TCR sequence derives from a human donor with pancreatic ductal adenocarcinoma. The sample was pancreatic tumor tissue. The chain employs TRBV5-1 and TRBJ2-5; TRBD2 aligns across 13 bases. DNA of the CDR3: TGCGCCAGCAGCCCCGGACTAGCGGGAGCTCAAGAGACCCAGTACTTC. This gives the protein CASSPGLAGAQETQYF.